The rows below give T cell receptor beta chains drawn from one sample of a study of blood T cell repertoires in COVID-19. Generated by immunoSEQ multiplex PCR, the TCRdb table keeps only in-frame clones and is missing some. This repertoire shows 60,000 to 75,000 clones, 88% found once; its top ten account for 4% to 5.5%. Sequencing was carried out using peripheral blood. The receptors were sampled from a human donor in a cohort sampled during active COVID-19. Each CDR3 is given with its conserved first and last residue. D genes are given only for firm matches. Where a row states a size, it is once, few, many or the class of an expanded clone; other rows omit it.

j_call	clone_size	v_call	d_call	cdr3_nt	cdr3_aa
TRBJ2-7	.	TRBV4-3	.	TGCGCCAGCAGCGGAGGTGGCCCCTACGAGCAGTACTTC	CASSGGGPYEQYF
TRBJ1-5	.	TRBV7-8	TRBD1	TGTGCCAGCAGCTGGGACAGCTTCAATCAGCCCCAGCATTTT	CASSWDSFNQPQHF
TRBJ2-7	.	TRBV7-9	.	TGTGCCAGCAGCTTAGCGGGCAGTAGAGAGCAGTACTTC	CASSLAGSREQYF
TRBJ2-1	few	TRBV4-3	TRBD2	TGCGCCAGCAGCAAAACTAGCGCTGGATACAATGAGCAGTTCTTC	CASSKTSAGYNEQFF
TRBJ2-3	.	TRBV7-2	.	TGTGCCAGCAGCTCCCAGCGGACTAGCACAGATACGCAGTATTTT	CASSSQRTSTDTQYF
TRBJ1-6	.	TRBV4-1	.	TGCGCCAGCAGCCACAACGTGGTGGACAGCTCCCCCTTACCCCTCCACTTT	CASSHNVVDSSPLPLHF
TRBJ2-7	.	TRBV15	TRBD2	TGTGCCACCAGCAGAGAAAGCGGGAACTCCTACGAGCAGTACTTC	CATSRESGNSYEQYF
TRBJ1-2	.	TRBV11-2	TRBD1	TGTGCCAGCAGGCCCGGACAGGGCCCGCTAGCCTTC	CASRPGQGPLAF
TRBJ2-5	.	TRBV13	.	TGTGCCAGCAGCCTAAGAGCGGAGCAAGAGACCCAGTACTTC	CASSLRAEQETQYF
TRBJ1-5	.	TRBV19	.	TGTGCCAGTAGTTGGGGGCGCGTCAATCAGCCCCAGCATTTT	CASSWGRVNQPQHF
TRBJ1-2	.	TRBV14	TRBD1	TGTGCCAGCAGCCCGGGACAGATAAGGACCTATGGCTACACCTTC	CASSPGQIRTYGYTF
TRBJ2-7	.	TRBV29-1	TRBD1	TGCAGCGCCGGGACAGGGGTCTACGAGCAGTACTTC	CSAGTGVYEQYF
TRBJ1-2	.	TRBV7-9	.	TGTGCCAGCACCCATCCAGGGAACAACTATGGCTACACCTTC	CASTHPGNNYGYTF
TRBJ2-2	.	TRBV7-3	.	TGTGCCAGCAGCTTAAACGGGGTCGGGCAAACGAACACCGGGGAGCTGTTTTTT	CASSLNGVGQTNTGELFF
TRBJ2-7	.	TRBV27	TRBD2	TGTGCCAGCAGTTTAGGACTAGCCTACGAGCAGTACTTC	CASSLGLAYEQYF
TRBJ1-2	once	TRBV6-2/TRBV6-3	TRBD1	TGTGCCAGCAGTACAGGGGGCGCACGGAACTATGGCTACACCTTC	CASSTGGARNYGYTF
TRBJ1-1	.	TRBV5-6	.	TGTGCCAGCAGCTTCGGTCAGAACACTGAAGCTTTCTTT	CASSFGQNTEAFF
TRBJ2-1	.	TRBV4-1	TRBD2	TGCGCCAGCAGCCAAGGGACCGGGACTAGCGGGAGGGCCGGGAATGAGCAGTTCTTC	CASSQGTGTSGRAGNEQFF
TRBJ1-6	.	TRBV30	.	TGTGCCTTCGGACAGAATAATTCACCCCTCCACTTT	CAFGQNNSPLHF
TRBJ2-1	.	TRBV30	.	TGTGCCTGGAACCATCGTAGCTCCTACAATGAGCAGTTCTTC	CAWNHRSSYNEQFF
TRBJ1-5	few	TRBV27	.	TGTGCCAGCAGTTTATCATACAGAAACAATCAGCCCCAGCATTTT	CASSLSYRNNQPQHF
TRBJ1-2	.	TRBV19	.	TGTGCCAGTAGCCTCAGTCCCTCAGATGGCTACACCTTC	CASSLSPSDGYTF
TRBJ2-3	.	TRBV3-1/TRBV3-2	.	TGTGCCAGCAGCCGAGTTGGGGGGGATACGCAGTATTTT	CASSRVGGDTQYF
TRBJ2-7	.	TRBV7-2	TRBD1	TGTGCCAGCAGCATACTGACAGGGGGTTACGAGCAGTACTTC	CASSILTGGYEQYF
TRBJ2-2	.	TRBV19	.	TGTGCCAGTAGTTCCGGGACCGGGGGCGGGGAGCTGTTTTTT	CASSSGTGGGELFF
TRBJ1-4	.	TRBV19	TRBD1	TGTGCCAGTAGTACTTCCAGGGGGAATGAAAAACTGTTTTTT	CASSTSRGNEKLFF
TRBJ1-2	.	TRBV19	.	TGTGCCAGTAGTATTCCCGGGAACTATGGCTACACCTTC	CASSIPGNYGYTF
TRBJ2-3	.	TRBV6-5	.	TGTGCCAGCAGTTCGGTTACCATCACAGATACGCAGTATTTT	CASSSVTITDTQYF
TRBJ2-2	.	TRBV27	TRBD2	TGTGCCAGCAGCCGCGGGAGGGCCGTCGGGGAGCTGTTTTTT	CASSRGRAVGELFF
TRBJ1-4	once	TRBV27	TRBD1	TGTGCCAGCAGTCCCCTCTCCGGACAGGGAGGGAATGAAAAACTGTTTTTT	CASSPLSGQGGNEKLFF
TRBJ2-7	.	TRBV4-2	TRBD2	TGTGCCAGCAGCCAATCTCTTAGCGGGGATTCCTACGAGCAGTACTTC	CASSQSLSGDSYEQYF
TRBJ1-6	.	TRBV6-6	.	TGTGCCAGCAGTCACGGGGATTCACCCCTCCACTTT	CASSHGDSPLHF
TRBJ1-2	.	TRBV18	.	TGTGCCAGCTCACCACCGGAGGGGGGCTACACCTTC	CASSPPEGGYTF
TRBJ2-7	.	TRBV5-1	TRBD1	TGCGCCAGCAGCGGGACCACAGGGGGAAGCGGCTACGAGCAGTACTTC	CASSGTTGGSGYEQYF
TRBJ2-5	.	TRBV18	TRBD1	TGTGCCAGCTCACCATACTCCGGGACAGACTCCCAAGAGACCCAGTACTTC	CASSPYSGTDSQETQYF
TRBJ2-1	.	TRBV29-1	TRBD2	TGCAGCGTTGAAGCTGGAGGGAGGGGAAGACTAGCCCTGCCGGGGGAGCAGTTCTTC	CSVEAGGRGRLALPGEQFF
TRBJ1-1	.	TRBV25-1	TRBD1	TGTGCCAGCAGTGACCTCGACAGGGGAGGACGGACTGAAGCTTTCTTT	CASSDLDRGGRTEAFF
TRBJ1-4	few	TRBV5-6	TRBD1	TGTGCCAGCAGCTTAGGGGGACAGGGGAGATTGAATGAAAAACTGTTTTTT	CASSLGGQGRLNEKLFF
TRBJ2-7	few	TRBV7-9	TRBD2	TGTGCCAGCGGGACTAGCGGGTTCTACGAGCAGTACTTC	CASGTSGFYEQYF
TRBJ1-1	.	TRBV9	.	TGTGCCAGCAAATCCGCAGTCTCGTCTGAAGCTTTCTTT	CASKSAVSSEAFF
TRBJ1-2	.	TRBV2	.	TGTGCCAGCAGTTTACATTATGGCTACACCTTC	CASSLHYGYTF
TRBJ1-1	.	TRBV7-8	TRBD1	TGTGCCAGCAGCTTAGCACAACCGGGACAGATAATTTCCACTGAAGCTTTCTTT	CASSLAQPGQIISTEAFF
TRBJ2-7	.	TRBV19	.	TGTGCCAGTAGTATTCAGGACAGTTCCTACGAGCAGTACTTC	CASSIQDSSYEQYF
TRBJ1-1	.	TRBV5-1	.	TGCGCCAGCAGCCCCTTTGGAGAGGGGGACACTGAAGCTTTCTTT	CASSPFGEGDTEAFF
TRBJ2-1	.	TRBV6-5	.	TGTGCCAGCAATCCGCCCGGGAGTGCCGCCAATGAGCAGTTCTTC	CASNPPGSAANEQFF
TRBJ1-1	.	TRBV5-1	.	TGCGCCAGCAGCTTGGCCTCGGCAGGGAACACTGAAGCTTTCTTT	CASSLASAGNTEAFF
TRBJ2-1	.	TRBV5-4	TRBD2	TGTGCCAGCAGCTTGGCTGGCGGGAGCTCCTACAATGAGCAGTTCTTC	CASSLAGGSSYNEQFF
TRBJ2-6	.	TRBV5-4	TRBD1	TGTGCCAGCAGTAAAGGGACAGGGGGCCAAGGTGGGGCCAACGTCCTGACTTTC	CASSKGTGGQGGANVLTF
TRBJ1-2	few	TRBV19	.	TGTGCCAGTAGTCCAACCCCGGGTTCCCTTAACTATGGCTACACCTTC	CASSPTPGSLNYGYTF
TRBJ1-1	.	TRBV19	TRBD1	TGTGCCAGTAGTACTCCGGGACAGGGCCGCACTGAAGCTTTCTTT	CASSTPGQGRTEAFF
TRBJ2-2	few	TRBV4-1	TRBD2	TGCGCCAGCAGCCAAGATCTTCAAGGGACTAGGGGGGCCGGGGAGCTGTTTTTT	CASSQDLQGTRGAGELFF
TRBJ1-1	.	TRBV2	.	TGTGCCAGCAGTCCCAGGACAGTGAACACTGAAGCTTTCTTT	CASSPRTVNTEAFF
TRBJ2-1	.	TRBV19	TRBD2	TGTGCCAGTAGTAGGTCGAGTGCGGGGGAGTTCAATGAGCAGTTCTTC	CASSRSSAGEFNEQFF
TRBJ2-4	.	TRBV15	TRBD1	TGTGCCACCAGCAGAGAGACAGGGTCTACAAACATTCAGTACTTC	CATSRETGSTNIQYF
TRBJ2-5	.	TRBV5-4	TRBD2	TGTGCCAGCAGCATTACTAGCGGGGGCGAACAAGAGACCCAGTACTTC	CASSITSGGEQETQYF
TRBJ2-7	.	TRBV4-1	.	TGCGCCAGCAGCCGCCTCCCTCGGGAGTCCTCGGAGTACTTC	CASSRLPRESSEYF
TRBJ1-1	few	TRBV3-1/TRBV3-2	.	TGTGCCAGCAGCCCCACCAGGGTGAACACTGAAGCTTTCTTT	CASSPTRVNTEAFF
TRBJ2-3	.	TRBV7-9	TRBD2	TGTGCCAGCAGCTTAGGGCTAGCGGGGGCGGCAGATACGCAGTATTTT	CASSLGLAGAADTQYF
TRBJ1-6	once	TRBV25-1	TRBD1	TGTGCCAGCTCTGGGGGGGACAGGCTCAATTCACCCCTCCACTTT	CASSGGDRLNSPLHF
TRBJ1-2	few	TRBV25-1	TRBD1	TGTGCCAGCAGTGAATTCAAGGGGGCGAGCTATGGCTACACCTTC	CASSEFKGASYGYTF